This T cell receptor beta chain was identified in a study of T-cell reconstitution after alpha-beta-depleted transplantation in children. Trimming stripped 4 bases from V and 3 bases from J, with 13 bases between. This CDR3 has 14 residues. Germline CDR1 is SGHRS and CDR2 is YFSETQ. This clonotype was detected a few times. Unique molecular identifiers were incorporated during preparation of the TCRbeta library. TCRdb redid the calling of the PCR reads with MiXCR, one entry per CDR3 protein. The table shows about 250,000 distinct CDR3 sequences, with roughly a quarter occurring only once. This chain connects TRBV5-1 to TRBJ1-2; D perhaps matches TRBD1 (5 bases). The input for sequencing was PBMCs, mostly from graft donor cells, taken 360 days after TCRalphabeta/CD19-depleted stem cell transplant. This sequence originates from a female patient aged 2 to 10 who had a stem cell transplant for congenital amegakaryocytic thrombocytopenia, so the T cells may come from the graft donor. DNA for the CDR3: TGCGCCAGCAGCACCACCGCAGGGCACTATGGCTACACCTTC. It is translated as CASSTTAGHYGYTF.